The TCR beta chain described here comes from a study of identifying expanded T cells in peripheral blood (dated by TCRdb to between 2018 and 2021). Study-wide context: Technical replicates were generated by sequencing separate aliquots of the same genomic DNA pool, with four replicates compared pairwise.

In its sample, this clone was seen a few times. Which antigen it targets is not known. No base-level quality is on record; no much larger clone is a single base apart. TCRbeta CDR3 regions were profiled by bias-controlled multiplex PCR amplification of genomic DNA with the immunoSEQ Assay. In the original analysis: To quantify the absolute abundance of each unique TCRbeta CDR3 region, the sequences were collapsed and filtered. Two models were used to test differential abundance: a binomial model (Fisher-equivalent) and a beta-binomial model that adds time-dependent variance fitted from healthy donors. Clones with fewer than 5 combined templates were removed, and a clone was called differentially abundant if the clone's Benjamini-Hochberg FDR was below 0.01. The form v = (b*log(k)+a)^2 was used to model beta-binomial variance as a function of total template count across the two samples. In its TCRdb copy, this immuneACCESS table keeps in-frame sequences only and misses some clones. Where compared with another copy, unresolved V genes explain less than half of these, and the others have no known cause. That table furnishes V, J and clone size, whereas the DNA furnished D and trimming. This sample comprises 70,000 to 100,000 clones, approximately 91% of them detected only once. The leading ten clones occupy around 4.3% of the sample.

V loses 1 base at its end and J loses 3 bases; junction bases beyond the gene matches: 8. From its cysteine to its phenylalanine, the CDR3 spans 17 amino acids. Only the CDR3 part of the read is kept: 51 bases, read in frame from the first base. Sequences SGHVS (CDR1) and FNYEAQ (CDR2) are obtained from the germline V gene. Findings and caveats that apply to the study as a whole: About 1.3 differentially abundant clones were flagged by the binomial model between technical replicates, whereas about 16 and 19 were flagged over roughly two weeks and four weeks, respectively. Both the number of clones called differentially abundant and the false-positive rate were significantly reduced by the beta-binomial model across all healthy-donor time intervals. It was expected by the authors that biological variance in healthy repertoires might increase further over much longer intervals, such as months to years. For all healthy donors, the variance in clone template counts between approximately 2-week samples rose significantly as total template count increased.

During the collection period, no immune events, such as infections, were documented for the healthy donors. Blood repertoires from healthy donors were used as a training cohort for calibrating time-dependent variance in a beta-binomial model of differential abundance of T-cell clones. The training cohort comprised roughly ten healthy donors, 3 female and 7 male. The donors were between roughly 29 and 65 years old, with an average age of approximately 46 years. Whole blood was collected from each healthy donor at three time points spaced about two weeks apart and obtained from a commercial supplier. For immunosequencing, genomic DNA was extracted from unsorted whole blood.

Material for sequencing was blood. This chain is built from TRBV7-6 and TRBJ2-1, with TRBD2 matching 8 junction bases. The sequence was obtained from a person aged 18-69 years in good health. The CDR3 reads as follows: CASSLVGAGEIYNEQFF. The DNA is as follows: TGTGCCAGCAGCTTAGTGGGAGCGGGAGAGATCTACAATGAGCAGTTCTTC.